These T cell receptor beta chains were read from a single sample in a study of shared clonotypes between healthy human individuals. Generated by immunoSEQ multiplex PCR, the TCRdb table keeps only in-frame clones and is missing some. The data hold nearly 750,000 clones, with 72% observed a single time. The source material was memory CD4+ T cells sorted from blood. The receptors were gathered from a woman in her 30s in good health. Each CDR3 is given with its conserved first and last residue. A D gene is named only where the DNA matches it firmly. The size field is filled for only some rows; it gives once, few, many or a size class.

CDR3aa	CDR3nt	d_gene	v_gene	j_gene	abundance
CASSSGTGGEKLFF	TGTGCCAGCAGCTCCGGGACCGGGGGTGAAAAACTGTTTTTT	.	TRBV7-9	TRBJ1-4	.
CASRVGGSMNTEAFF	TGTGCCAGTAGAGTGGGCGGATCCATGAACACTGAAGCTTTCTTT	.	TRBV19	TRBJ1-1	once
CASSSGSSYNEQFF	TGTGCCAGCAGCTCCGGGAGCTCCTACAATGAGCAGTTCTTC	.	TRBV7-3	TRBJ2-1	.
CASSFVWGAGNTEAFF	TGTGCCAGCAGCTTTGTGTGGGGCGCGGGGAACACTGAAGCTTTCTTT	.	TRBV5-6	TRBJ1-1	.
CASTGGKTNEKLFF	TGTGCCAGTACCGGGGGCAAAACTAATGAAAAACTGTTTTTT	.	TRBV19	TRBJ1-4	once
CASSLAGGGYEQYF	TGTGCCAGCAGCTTGGCTGGCGGGGGATACGAGCAGTACTTC	TRBD2	TRBV5-6	TRBJ2-7	.
CASSLRNRHPSYEQYF	TGTGCCAGCAGTTTAAGGAACAGACACCCATCCTACGAGCAGTACTTC	.	TRBV28	TRBJ2-7	.
CASSTTRPQHF	TGTGCCAGCAGTACTACTAGGCCCCAGCATTTT	.	TRBV28	TRBJ1-5	.
CASSERAGREGAFF	TGCGCCAGCAGTGAAAGGGCAGGGAGAGAAGGAGCTTTCTTT	.	TRBV10-1	TRBJ1-1	.
CASSPSSGSYNEQFF	TGCGCCAGCAGCCCTTCTAGCGGATCTTACAATGAGCAGTTCTTC	TRBD2	TRBV5-1	TRBJ2-1	.
CASSPERSQPQHF	TGTGCCAGCTCACCAGAACGGAGTCAGCCCCAGCATTTT	.	TRBV18	TRBJ1-5	.
CASSLPGSYNEQFF	TGTGCCAGCAGCTTGCCTGGCTCCTACAATGAGCAGTTCTTC	.	TRBV5-6	TRBJ2-1	once
CASSQPGSGSYGEQFF	TGCGCCAGCAGCCAACCGGGTAGCGGATCCTACGGTGAGCAGTTCTTC	.	TRBV4-1	TRBJ2-1	.
CASSLQGWEQFF	TGTGCCAGCAGCTTACAGGGTTGGGAGCAGTTCTTC	.	TRBV13	TRBJ2-1	.
CASSSTSGASFNEQFF	TGTGCCAGCAGCTCGACTAGCGGGGCCAGTTTTAATGAGCAGTTCTTC	TRBD2	TRBV5-4	TRBJ2-1	.
CASSFTLYEQYF	TGTGCCAGCAGCTTTACCCTCTACGAGCAGTACTTC	.	TRBV5-5	TRBJ2-7	.